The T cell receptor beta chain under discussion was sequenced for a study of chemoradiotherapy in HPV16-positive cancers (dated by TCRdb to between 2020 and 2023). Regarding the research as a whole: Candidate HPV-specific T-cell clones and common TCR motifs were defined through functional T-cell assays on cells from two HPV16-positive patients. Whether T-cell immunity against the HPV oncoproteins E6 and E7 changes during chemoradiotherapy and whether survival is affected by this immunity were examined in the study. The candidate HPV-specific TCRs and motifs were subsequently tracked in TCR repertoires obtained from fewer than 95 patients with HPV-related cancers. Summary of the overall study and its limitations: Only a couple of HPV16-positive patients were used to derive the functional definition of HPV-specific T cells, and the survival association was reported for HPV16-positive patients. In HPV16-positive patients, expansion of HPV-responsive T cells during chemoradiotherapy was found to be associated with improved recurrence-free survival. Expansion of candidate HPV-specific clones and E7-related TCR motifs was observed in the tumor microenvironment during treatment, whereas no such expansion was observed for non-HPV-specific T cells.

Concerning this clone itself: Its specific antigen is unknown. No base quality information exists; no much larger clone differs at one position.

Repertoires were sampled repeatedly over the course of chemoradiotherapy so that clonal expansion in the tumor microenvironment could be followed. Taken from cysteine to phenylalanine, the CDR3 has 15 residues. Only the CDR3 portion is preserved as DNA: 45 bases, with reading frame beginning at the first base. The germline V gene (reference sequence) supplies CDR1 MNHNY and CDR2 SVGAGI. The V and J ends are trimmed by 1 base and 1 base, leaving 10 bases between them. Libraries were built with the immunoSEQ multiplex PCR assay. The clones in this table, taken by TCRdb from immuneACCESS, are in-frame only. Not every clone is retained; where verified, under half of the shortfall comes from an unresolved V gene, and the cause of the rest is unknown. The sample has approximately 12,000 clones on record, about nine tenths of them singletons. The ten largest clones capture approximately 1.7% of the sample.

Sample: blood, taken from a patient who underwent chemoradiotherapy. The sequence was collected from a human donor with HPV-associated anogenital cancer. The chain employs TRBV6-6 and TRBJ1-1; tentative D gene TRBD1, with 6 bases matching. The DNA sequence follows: TGTGCCAGCAGTTACTTCGACAGGAGGAACACTGAAGCTTTCTTT. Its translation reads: CASSYFDRRNTEAFF.